Here is one TCR beta chain with its context. Its antigen remains unknown. Data came from immunoSEQ multiplex PCR; TCRdb stores just in-frame clones and leaves some out. This table has 80,000 or so clones, approximately 86% appearing once. This specimen comes from a study of OX40 agonist ivuxolimab in advanced cancers. Study overall: An agonistic anti-OX40 (CD134) antibody, ivuxolimab, was used to treat the patients. Across the patients, intravenous ivuxolimab was delivered every 2 weeks at 0.01 to 10 mg/kg.

Study-wide findings and caveats: Doses of 0.1 to 3.0 mg/kg were accompanied by clonal expansion of CD4+ and CD8+ blood T cells by week 6.

Germline assignment: CDR1 SNHLY and CDR2 FYNNEI. This CDR3 has 13 residues. V lost 6 bases and J 5 bases, leaving 13 bases between the germline ends. The source material was CD4+ or CD8+ T cells sorted from blood, sampled in a trial of the OX40 agonist ivuxolimab. The source of this sequence is an adult with an advanced solid tumor such as melanoma, head and neck, liver or kidney cancer. The rearrangement uses TRBV2 and TRBJ1-2; D unclear. CDR3 sequence reads: CASRNGGSYGYTF. The DNA of the CDR3 is TGTGCCAGCAGGAACGGAGGATCTTATGGCTACACCTTC.